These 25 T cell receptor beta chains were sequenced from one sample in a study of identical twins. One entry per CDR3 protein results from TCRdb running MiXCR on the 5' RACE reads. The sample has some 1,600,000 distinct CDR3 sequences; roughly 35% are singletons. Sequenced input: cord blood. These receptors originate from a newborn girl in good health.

CDR3 in DNA: TGTGCCAGCTTATATTCGGGGCTAGAGACCCAGTACTTC. The encoded protein is CASLYSGLETQYF. The V and J genes are TRBV27 and TRBJ2-5; D is perhaps TRBD1 or TRBD2 (5 bases each). The CDR3 is made up of 13 amino acids. In germline, CDR1 is MNHEY, CDR2 SMNVEV (reference sequence). V was cut by 8 bases and J by 4 bases, with 14 bases left in between.

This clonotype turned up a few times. The CDR3 coding sequence is TGCGCCAGCAGCTTGGGGTACAGGGCGAACACTGAAGCTTTCTTT. Protein sequence: CASSLGYRANTEAFF. V and J are TRBV5-1 and TRBJ1-1, with D perhaps TRBD1 (6 bases). Germline loops: CDR1 SGHRS, CDR2 YFSETQ. V was trimmed by 0 bases and J by 1 base, leaving 10 bases between them. The CDR3 is 15 residues long.

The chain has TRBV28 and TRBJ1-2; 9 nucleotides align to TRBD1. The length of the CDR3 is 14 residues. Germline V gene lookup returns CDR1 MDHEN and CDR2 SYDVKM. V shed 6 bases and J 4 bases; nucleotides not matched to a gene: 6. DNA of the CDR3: TGTGCCAGCAGACTCCCACAGGGGGCCTATGGCTACACCTTC. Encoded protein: CASRLPQGAYGYTF.

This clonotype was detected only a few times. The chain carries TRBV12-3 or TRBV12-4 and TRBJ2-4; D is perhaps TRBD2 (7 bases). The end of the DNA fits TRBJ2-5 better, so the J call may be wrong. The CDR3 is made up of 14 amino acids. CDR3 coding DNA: TGTGCCAGCAGTTTCGCGGGGGCGATCGAGACCCAGTACTTC. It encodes CASSFAGAIETQYF.

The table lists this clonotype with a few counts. The CDR3 DNA reads as TGTGCCAGCAGCCAAACACGGCGTGAAAAACTGTTTTTT. Encoded protein: CASSQTRREKLFF. The V call is TRBV14, the J call TRBJ1-4; unclear D gene. The CDR3 covers 13 residues. V was pared by 2 bases and J by 7 bases, with 8 bases between. The V gene's germline CDR1 is SGHDN and CDR2 FVKESK.

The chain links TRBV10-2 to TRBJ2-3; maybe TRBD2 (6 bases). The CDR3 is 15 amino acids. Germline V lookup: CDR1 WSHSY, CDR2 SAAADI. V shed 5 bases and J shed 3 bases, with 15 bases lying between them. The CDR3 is CASSKGGVSTDTQYF. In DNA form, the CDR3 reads TGCGCCAGCAGTAAAGGCGGGGTTTCGACAGATACGCAGTATTTT.

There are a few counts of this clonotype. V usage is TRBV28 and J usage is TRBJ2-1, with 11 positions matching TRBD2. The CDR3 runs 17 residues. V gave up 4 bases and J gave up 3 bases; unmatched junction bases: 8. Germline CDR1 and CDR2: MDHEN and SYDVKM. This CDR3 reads CASSSSGLAENYNEQFF. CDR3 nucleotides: TGTGCCAGCAGTTCCTCGGGACTAGCGGAGAACTACAATGAGCAGTTCTTC.

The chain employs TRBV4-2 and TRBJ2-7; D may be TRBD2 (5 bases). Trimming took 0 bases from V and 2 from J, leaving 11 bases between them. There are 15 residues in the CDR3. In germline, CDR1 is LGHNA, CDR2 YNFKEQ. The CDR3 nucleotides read TGTGCCAGCAGCCAAGAGAGGGAGAGGGCCTACGAGCAGTACTTC. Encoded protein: CASSQERERAYEQYF.

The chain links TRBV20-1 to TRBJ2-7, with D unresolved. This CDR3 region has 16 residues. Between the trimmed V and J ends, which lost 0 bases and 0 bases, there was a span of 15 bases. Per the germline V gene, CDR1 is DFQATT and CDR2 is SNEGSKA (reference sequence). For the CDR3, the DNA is TGCAGTGCTAGAGATTTTTACGGACGGAGCTCCTACGAGCAGTACTTC. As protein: CSARDFYGRSSYEQYF.

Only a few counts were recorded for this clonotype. The CDR3 protein is CASSTRRGSTEAFF. CDR3 nucleotide sequence: TGCGCCAGCAGTACGCGGCGCGGTTCCACTGAAGCTTTCTTT. This chain connects TRBV10-2 to TRBJ1-1, with D unclear. This CDR3 spans 14 amino acids. Trimming took off 5 bases at V and 4 bases at J, with 14 bases between the two ends. CDR1 and CDR2 (germline): WSHSY, SAAADI.

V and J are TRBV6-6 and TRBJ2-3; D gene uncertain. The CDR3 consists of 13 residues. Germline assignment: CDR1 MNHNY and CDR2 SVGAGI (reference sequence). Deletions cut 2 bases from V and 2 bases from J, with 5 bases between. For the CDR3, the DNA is TGTGCCAGCAGTTACCAACACACAGATACGCAGTATTTT. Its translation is CASSYQHTDTQYF.

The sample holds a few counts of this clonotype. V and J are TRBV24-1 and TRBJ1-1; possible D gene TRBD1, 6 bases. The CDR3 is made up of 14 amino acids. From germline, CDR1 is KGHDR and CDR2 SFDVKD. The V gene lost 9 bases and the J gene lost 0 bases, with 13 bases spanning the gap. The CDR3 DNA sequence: TGTGCCACCTCGGCGGGGGCCCTGAACACTGAAGCTTTCTTT. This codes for CATSAGALNTEAFF.

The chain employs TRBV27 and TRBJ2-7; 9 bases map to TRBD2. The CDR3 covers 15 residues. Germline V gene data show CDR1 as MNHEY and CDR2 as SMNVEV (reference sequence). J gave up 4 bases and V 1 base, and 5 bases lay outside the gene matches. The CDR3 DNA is TGTGCCAGCAGTTTATACGCTAGCGGGGTTTACGAGCAGTACTTC. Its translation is CASSLYASGVYEQYF.

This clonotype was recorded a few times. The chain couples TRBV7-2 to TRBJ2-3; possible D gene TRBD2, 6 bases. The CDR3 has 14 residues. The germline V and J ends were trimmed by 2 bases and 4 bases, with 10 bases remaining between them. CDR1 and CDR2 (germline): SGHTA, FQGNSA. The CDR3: CASSLYPSADTQYF. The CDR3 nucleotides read TGTGCCAGCAGCTTATATCCTAGCGCAGATACGCAGTATTTT.

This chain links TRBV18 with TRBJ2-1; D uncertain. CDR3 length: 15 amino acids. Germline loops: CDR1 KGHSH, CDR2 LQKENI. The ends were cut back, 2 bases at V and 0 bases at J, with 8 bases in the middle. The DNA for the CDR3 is TGTGCCAGCTCACCAACTAATCCCTCCTACAATGAGCAGTTCTTC. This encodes CASSPTNPSYNEQFF. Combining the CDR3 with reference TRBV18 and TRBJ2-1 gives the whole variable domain NAGVMQNPRHLVRRRGQEARLRCSPMKGHSHVYWYRQLPEEGLKFMVYLQKENIIDESGMPKERFSAEFPKEGPSILRIQQVVRGDSAAYFCASSPTNPSYNEQFFGPGTRLTVL.

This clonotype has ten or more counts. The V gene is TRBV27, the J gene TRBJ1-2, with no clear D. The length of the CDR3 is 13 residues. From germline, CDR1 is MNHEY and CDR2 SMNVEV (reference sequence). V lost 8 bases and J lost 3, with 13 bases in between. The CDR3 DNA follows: TGTGCCAGCGGGGATGACGGATACTATGGCTACACCTTC. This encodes CASGDDGYYGYTF.

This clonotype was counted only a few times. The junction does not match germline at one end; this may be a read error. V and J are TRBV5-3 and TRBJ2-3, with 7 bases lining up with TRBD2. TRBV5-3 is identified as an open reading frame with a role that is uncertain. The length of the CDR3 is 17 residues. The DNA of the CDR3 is TGTGCCAGCAGCTTGGCCAAGGTAGCGGGTGGCACAGATACGCAGTATTTT. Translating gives CASSLAKVAGGTDTQYF.

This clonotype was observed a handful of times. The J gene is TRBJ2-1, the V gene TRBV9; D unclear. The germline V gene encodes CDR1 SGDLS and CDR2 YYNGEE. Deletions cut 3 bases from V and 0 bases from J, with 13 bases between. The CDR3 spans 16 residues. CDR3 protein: CASSDRLRSSYNEQFF. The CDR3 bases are TGTGCCAGCAGCGACCGTCTTAGGAGCTCCTACAATGAGCAGTTCTTC. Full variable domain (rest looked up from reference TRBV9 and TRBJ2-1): DSGVTQTPKHLITATGQRVTLRCSPRSGDLSVYWYQQSLDQGLQFLIQYYNGEERAKGNILERFSAQQFPDLHSELNLSSLELGDSALYFCASSDRLRSSYNEQFFGPGTRLTVL.

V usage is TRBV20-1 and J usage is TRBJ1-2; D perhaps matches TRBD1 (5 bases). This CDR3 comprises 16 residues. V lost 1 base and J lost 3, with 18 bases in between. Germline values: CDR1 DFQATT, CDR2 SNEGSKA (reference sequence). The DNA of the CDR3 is TGCAGTGCTAGAGGGGGACGGTCGGGGTACTACTATGGCTACACCTTC. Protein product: CSARGGRSGYYYGYTF.

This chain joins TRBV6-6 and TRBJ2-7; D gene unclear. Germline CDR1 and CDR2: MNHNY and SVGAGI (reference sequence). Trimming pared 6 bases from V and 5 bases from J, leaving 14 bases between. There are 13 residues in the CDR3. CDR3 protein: CASRPDGPHEQYF. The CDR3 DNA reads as TGTGCCAGCAGGCCCGACGGGCCCCACGAGCAGTACTTC.

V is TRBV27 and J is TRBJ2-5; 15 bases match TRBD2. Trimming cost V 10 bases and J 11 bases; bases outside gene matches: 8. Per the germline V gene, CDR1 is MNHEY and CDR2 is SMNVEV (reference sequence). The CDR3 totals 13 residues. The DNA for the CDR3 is TGTGCCACCGGACTAGCGGGAGGGATTGAGCAGTACTTC. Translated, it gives CATGLAGGIEQYF.

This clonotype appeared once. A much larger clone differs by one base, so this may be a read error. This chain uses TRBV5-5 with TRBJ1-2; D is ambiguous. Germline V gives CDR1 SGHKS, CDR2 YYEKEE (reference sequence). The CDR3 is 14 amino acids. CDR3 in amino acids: CASSLTGLNYAYTF. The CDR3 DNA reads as TGTGCCAGCAGCTTGACCGGGCTGAACTATGCCTACACCTTC.

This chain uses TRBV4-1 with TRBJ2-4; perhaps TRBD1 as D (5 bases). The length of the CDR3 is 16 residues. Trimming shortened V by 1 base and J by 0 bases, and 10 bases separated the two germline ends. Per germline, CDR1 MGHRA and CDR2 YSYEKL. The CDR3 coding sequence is TGCGCCAGCAGCCAAGGACAGCTACTAGCCAAAAACATTCAGTACTTC. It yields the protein CASSQGQLLAKNIQYF.

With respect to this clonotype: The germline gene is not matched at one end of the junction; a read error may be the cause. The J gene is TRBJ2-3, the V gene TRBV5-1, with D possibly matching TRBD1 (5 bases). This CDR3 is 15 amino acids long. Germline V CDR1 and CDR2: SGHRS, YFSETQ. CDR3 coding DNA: TGCGCCAGCAGCTTGGCGCAGGGAAGAGCAGATACGCGGTATTTT. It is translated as CASSLAQGRADTRYF.

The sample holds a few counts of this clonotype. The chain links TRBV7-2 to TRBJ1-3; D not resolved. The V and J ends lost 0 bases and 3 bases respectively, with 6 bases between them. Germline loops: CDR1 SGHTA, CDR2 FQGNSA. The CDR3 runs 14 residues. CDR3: CASSLAGFGNTIYF. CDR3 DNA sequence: TGTGCCAGCAGCTTAGCAGGGTTTGGAAACACCATATATTTT.